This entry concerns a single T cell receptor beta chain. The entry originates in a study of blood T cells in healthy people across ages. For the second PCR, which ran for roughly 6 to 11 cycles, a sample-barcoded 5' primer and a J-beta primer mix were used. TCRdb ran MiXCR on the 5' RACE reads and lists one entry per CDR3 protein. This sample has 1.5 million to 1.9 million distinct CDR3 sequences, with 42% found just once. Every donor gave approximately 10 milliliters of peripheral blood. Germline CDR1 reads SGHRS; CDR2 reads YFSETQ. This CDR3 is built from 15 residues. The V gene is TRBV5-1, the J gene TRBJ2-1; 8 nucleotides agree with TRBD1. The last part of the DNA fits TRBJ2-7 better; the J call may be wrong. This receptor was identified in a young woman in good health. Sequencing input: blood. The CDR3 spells CASSVDRVAYNEQYF. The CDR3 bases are TGCGCCAGCAGCGTGGACAGGGTGGCCTACAATGAGCAGTACTTC.